Below are 25 T cell receptor beta chains sequenced from a single sample in a study of blood T cell repertoires in COVID-19. Assay used: immunoSEQ multiplex PCR; TCRdb lists only in-frame clones, some missing. The sample carries over 250,000 clones, 80% to 90% recorded once. The sequencing sample was made of peripheral blood. The receptors derive from a woman between 70 and 85 years old with acute or convalescent COVID-19.

This chain's CDR3 is CASSRGQGNTGELFF. CDR3 coding DNA: TGCGCCAGCTCTAGGGGACAGGGGAACACCGGGGAGCTGTTTTTT. This sequence joins TRBV10-2 and TRBJ2-2, with 9 bases matching TRBD1. The CDR3 contains 15 residues. The ends lost 8 bases at V and 1 base at J; junction bases unmatched: 5. Per germline, CDR1 WSHSY and CDR2 SAAADI.

The chain recombines TRBV2 with TRBJ1-1, with 7 bases identical to TRBD1. The germline gives CDR1 SNHLY, CDR2 FYNNEI. The trim removed 6 bases at V and 4 bases at J, leaving 5 bases unmatched. The CDR3 sequence is 13 residues long. CDR3 amino acids: CASSRGQRTEAFF. In nucleotides, the CDR3 is TGTGCCAGCAGCCGGGGACAGCGCACTGAAGCTTTCTTT.

The CDR3 sequence: CSSAGTGLYGYTF. Written as DNA, the CDR3 is TGCAGCTCCGCGGGGACAGGCCTCTATGGCTACACCTTC. The chain combines TRBV29-1 with TRBJ1-2; 8 bases are shared with TRBD1. Germline CDR1 and CDR2: SQVTM and ANQGSEA. J gave up 4 bases and V 8 bases, and 9 bases lay outside the gene matches. CDR3 length equals 13 residues.

This chain connects TRBV6-5 to TRBJ1-1, with 7 bases matching TRBD1. This CDR3 has 13 residues. Germline lookup yields CDR1 MNHEY and CDR2 SVGAGI. Trimming took 6 bases from V and 11 from J; bases not matched to a gene: 12. The chain's CDR3 is CASSLRTGTVAFF. CDR3 coding DNA: TGTGCCAGCAGCCTAAGGACCGGGACAGTGGCTTTCTTT.

This chain uses TRBV7-3 with TRBJ2-5, with D uncertain. CDR1 is SGHTA, CDR2 FQGTGA, per germline. The V end lost 3 bases, the J end lost 5 bases, and 10 bases lay between the germline ends. This CDR3 is 13 amino acids long. The CDR3 loop is CASSFENRETQYF. The CDR3 coding sequence is TGTGCCAGCAGCTTTGAAAACCGGGAGACCCAGTACTTC.

This chain links TRBV18 with TRBJ1-1; TRBD1 agrees at 8 bases. The CDR3 is 13 residues long. Trimming at V came to 4 bases and at J to 5 bases, leaving 3 bases not matched to a gene. CDR1 is KGHSH and CDR2 is LQKENI in the germline V gene. The CDR3 is CASSLQGGTEAFF. The CDR3 DNA is TGTGCCAGCTCACTACAGGGGGGAACTGAAGCTTTCTTT.

The CDR3 is CASSLVGQANTEAFF. CDR3 sequence (DNA): TGTGCCAGCAGCTTGGTGGGACAGGCGAACACTGAAGCTTTCTTT. V usage is TRBV5-5 and J usage is TRBJ1-1, with 8 positions matching TRBD1. CDR3 length: 15 residues. Unmatched junction bases numbered 2, after V lost 0 bases and J lost 1 base. The germline V gene has CDR1 SGHKS and CDR2 YYEKEE (reference sequence).

Concerning this clone itself: In the same sample, other DNA sequences code for this CDR3. This sequence joins TRBV5-4 and TRBJ2-5; maybe TRBD2 (6 bases). CDR3 length: 14 residues. Germline V gene sequence: CDR1 SGHNT, CDR2 YYREEE (reference sequence). Between the trimmed V and J ends, which lost 0 bases and 1 base, there was a span of 7 bases. CDR3 in DNA: TGTGCCAGCAGCTTGGCGGGGGTCCAAGAGACCCAGTACTTC. Protein product: CASSLAGVQETQYF.

This clone was seen more than once but under ten times. The V gene is TRBV6-1, the J gene TRBJ1-2; the D is unclear. The CDR3 loop spans 15 amino acids. V was clipped by 2 bases and J by 4 bases, with 14 bases between them. The germline gives CDR1 MNHNS, CDR2 SASEGT. CDR3 DNA: TGTGCCAGCAGTGAATTATCGTCGCAGTTCTATGGCTACACCTTC. Translated, it gives CASSELSSQFYGYTF.

CDR3 DNA sequence: TGTGCCAGCAGCACCGGGACAGGGGGCTCCAATGAGCAGTTCTTC. It is translated as CASSTGTGGSNEQFF. This chain connects TRBV6-5 to TRBJ2-1; TRBD1 matches at 12 bases. The V gene's germline CDR1 is MNHEY and CDR2 SVGAGI. The trim removed 6 bases at V and 6 bases at J, leaving 6 bases unmatched. This CDR3 region has 15 residues.

The chain combines TRBV19 with TRBJ1-6; no firm D call. V was cut by 2 bases and J by 13 bases, with 18 bases left in between. Germline V gives CDR1 LNHDA, CDR2 SQIVND (reference sequence). This CDR3 has 15 amino acids. CDR3 nucleotide sequence: TGTGCCAGTAGTATACTCCCCCGTTCCGGGATCCCCCTCCACTTT. Its translation: CASSILPRSGIPLHF.

This clone was seen once. The chain combines TRBV27 with TRBJ1-1; D not resolved. Per the germline V gene, CDR1 is MNHEY and CDR2 is SMNVEV (reference sequence). The V and J ends lost 5 bases and 1 base respectively, with 8 bases between them. The CDR3 totals 13 residues. The CDR3 bases are TGTGCCAGCAGTCAGTTTCCGAACACTGAAGCTTTCTTT. The encoded protein is CASSQFPNTEAFF.

The chain combines TRBV6-5 with TRBJ2-2, with 8 bases matching TRBD2. CDR1 and CDR2 from the germline V gene are MNHEY and SVGAGI. J was trimmed by 3 bases and V by 7 bases; bases with no gene match: 7. The CDR3 is 15 amino acids. In DNA, the CDR3 is TGTGCCAGCACCGACACGGGGGGGGACACCGGGGAGCTGTTTTTT. This gives the protein CASTDTGGDTGELFF.

V and J are TRBV6-5 and TRBJ2-3; D is perhaps TRBD2 (5 bases). CDR1 and CDR2 (germline): MNHEY, SVGAGI. The CDR3 contains 12 residues. The V gene lost 6 bases and the J gene lost 6 bases, with 10 bases spanning the gap. CDR3 sequence (DNA): TGTGCCAGCAGCTGGACGGGGGATACGCAGTATTTT. Its protein product is CASSWTGDTQYF.

This clone was seen just once. The chain links TRBV2 to TRBJ1-3, with D possibly matching TRBD1 (5 bases). CDR1 is SNHLY, CDR2 FYNNEI, per germline. Deletions cut 7 bases from V and 0 bases from J, with 10 bases between. The CDR3 is 14 amino acids. The CDR3 region has the DNA TGTGCCAGCAATACAGGCCTCTCTGGAAACACCATATATTTT. It specifies CASNTGLSGNTIYF.

The chain carries TRBV10-1 and TRBJ1-3, with D possibly TRBD1 on 5 matching bases. The CDR3 extends over 15 amino acids. CDR1 and CDR2 from the germline V gene are WNHNN and SYGVQD (reference sequence). Trimming shortened V by 0 bases and J by 2 bases, and 8 bases separated the two germline ends. The CDR3 reads CASSESAGTGNTIYF. The CDR3 DNA follows: TGCGCCAGCAGTGAGTCGGCAGGGACTGGAAACACCATATATTTT.

V and J are TRBV29-1 and TRBJ2-3; 8 nucleotides align to TRBD2. This CDR3 comprises 14 residues. Germline values: CDR1 SQVTM, CDR2 ANQGSEA. The J segment lost 5 bases and the V segment lost 4 bases, leaving 8 bases of the junction unmatched. CDR3 nucleotide sequence: TGCAGCGTTGTCGGCGGGGGGCTGAGAGATACGCAGTATTTT. It specifies CSVVGGGLRDTQYF.

The chain couples TRBV10-2 to TRBJ1-2, with no clear D. V gave up 4 bases and J gave up 8 bases, with 17 bases separating them. The V gene's germline CDR1 is WSHSY and CDR2 SAAADI. CDR3 length equals 14 residues. The CDR3 sequence is CASSGGSIEGGYTF. The CDR3 DNA follows: TGCGCCAGCAGTGGAGGGTCTATAGAGGGAGGCTACACCTTC.

This clone was observed a few times. The chain has TRBV5-1 and TRBJ2-1, with 7 bases identical to TRBD2. Germline V gene lookup returns CDR1 SGHRS and CDR2 YFSETQ. The CDR3 totals 16 residues. The V and J ends lost 5 bases and 5 bases, in that order; junction bases with no gene match: 13. The CDR3 protein is CASSGSLPGGNNEQFF. The CDR3 DNA reads as TGCGCCAGCAGTGGGTCCCTTCCCGGGGGGAACAATGAGCAGTTCTTC. Full variable domain (outside the CDR3, taken from reference TRBV5-1 and TRBJ2-1): KAGVTQTPRYLIKTRGQQVTLSCSPISGHRSVSWYQQTPGQGLQFLFEYFSETQRNKGNFPGRFSGRQFSNSRSEMNVSTLELGDSALYLCASSGSLPGGNNEQFFGPGTRLTVL.

This chain joins TRBV24-1 and TRBJ1-5; 8 nucleotides line up with TRBD1. Germline-derived CDR1 and CDR2 are KGHDR and SFDVKD. This CDR3 comprises 13 residues. With 6 bases clipped from V and 5 bases from J, the junction kept 2 bases outside the gene matches. The CDR3 is CATSLTGDQPQHF. CDR3 DNA: TGTGCCACCAGTTTGACAGGGGATCAGCCCCAGCATTTT.

V gene TRBV19 combines with J gene TRBJ1-2; perhaps TRBD1 as D (5 bases). This CDR3 comprises 13 residues. The germline V gene encodes CDR1 LNHDA and CDR2 SQIVND (reference sequence). V lost 2 bases, J lost 8 bases, and 12 bases lay in between. The CDR3 loop reads CASSIPGRDGYTF. As DNA, the CDR3 is TGTGCCAGTAGTATACCAGGGAGGGACGGCTACACCTTC.

This sequence joins TRBV9 and TRBJ1-3; D gene ambiguous. The CDR3 loop spans 14 amino acids. With 4 bases removed from V and 4 bases from J, the gap between germline ends came to 12 bases. Per the germline V gene, CDR1 is SGDLS and CDR2 is YYNGEE. CDR3 nucleotides: TGTGCCAGCAGCACTACGGTCGGGGGAAACACCATATATTTT. It specifies CASSTTVGGNTIYF.

The rearrangement uses TRBV23-1 and TRBJ2-1; 10 bases line up with TRBD2. TRBV23-1 is marked as an open reading frame, function uncertain. The CDR3 consists of 17 residues. The junction had 12 bases not matched to a gene; V was cut back by 3 bases and J by 7 bases. CDR3 in amino acids: CASSHKAGGQLWNEQFF. The CDR3 DNA follows: TGCGCCAGCAGTCACAAAGCGGGGGGGCAGTTGTGGAATGAGCAGTTCTTC.

The chain carries TRBV6-5 and TRBJ1-6; no definite D call. V was cut by 8 bases and J by 0 bases, with 8 bases left in between. Looked up from germline, CDR1 is MNHEY and CDR2 is SVGAGI. This CDR3 spans 14 amino acids. CDR3: CASRRSSYNSPLHF. The CDR3 DNA reads TGTGCCAGCCGACGGAGCTCCTATAATTCACCCCTCCACTTT.

The genes are TRBV3-1 (or the pseudogene TRBV3-2) and TRBJ2-5, with 7 bases identical to TRBD2. CDR3 length: 13 residues. V gave up 1 base and J gave up 7 bases; unmatched junction bases: 3. Germline loops: CDR1 LGHDT, CDR2 YNNKEL (reference sequence). The DNA for the CDR3 is TGTGCCAGCAGCCAAGCCACGGGGGGGACCCAGTACTTC. Amino acids: CASSQATGGTQYF.